These T cell receptor beta chains were read from a single sample in a study of cytomegalovirus exposure and HLA in healthy donors. The table came from immunoSEQ multiplex PCR; TCRdb's copy has only in-frame clones and leaves some out. The table lists under 150,000 clones, more than 75% of them singletons. Input material: PBMCs. These receptors all come from a man aged 18 to 29 in good health and CMV-seronegative. CDR3s include the opening cysteine and the closing phenylalanine or tryptophan. The size entry is marked missing in some rows and otherwise reads once, few, many or a size class.

. | TRBJ1-1 | TRBV28 | CASSFLGQGVNTEAFF
large | TRBJ1-1 | TRBV5-6 | CASSLRGTEAFF
. | TRBJ2-3 | TRBV5-8 | CASSQRVAGRSTDTQYF
. | TRBJ1-6 | TRBV2 | CASSTRQGYNSPLHF
. | TRBJ2-7 | TRBV7-3 | CASRPRDRLAEQYF
few | TRBJ1-6 | TRBV6-6 | CASSYDQGRAPLHF
. | TRBJ1-1 | TRBV5-1 | CASSLGGGAGPGTEAFF
. | TRBJ1-1 | TRBV4-1 | CASSQDRQGKAFF
. | TRBJ2-7 | TRBV27 | CASSLKPGGAYEQYF
. | TRBJ1-2 | TRBV7-9 | CSSSGSGFHPTF
. | TRBJ1-1 | TRBV5-1 | CASSYGQGVMDTEAFF
few | TRBJ2-5 | TRBV11-1 | CASTRAGGPETQYF
medium-sized | TRBJ2-1 | TRBV19 | CASQGQGYNNEQFF
few | TRBJ1-6 | TRBV6-1 | CASSDRTGANSPLHF
. | TRBJ1-2 | TRBV10-3 | CATLAEANYGYTF
. | TRBJ1-2 | TRBV7-2 | CASRLPGTRGYTF
. | TRBJ1-1 | TRBV7-6 | CASSLEAADTEAFF
once | TRBJ2-3 | TRBV6-1 | CASSETRYTDTQYF
once | . | TRBV27 | CASSLSQGSSYEQYF
. | TRBJ1-6 | TRBV7-9 | CASTTMDRENSPLHF
. | TRBJ2-2 | TRBV5-1 | CASSLSTGGTGELFF
. | TRBJ2-1 | TRBV11-3 | CASSGPGDEQFF
. | TRBJ1-3 | TRBV4-2 | CASSREDRTIYF
. | TRBJ1-5 | TRBV5-6 | CASSSATGGPTQPQHF
. | TRBJ1-2 | TRBV7-2 | CASSPSGTGVYGYTF
. | TRBJ2-3 | TRBV7-2 | CASSLGPTDTQYF
once | TRBJ1-1 | TRBV5-1 | CASSYRGVNTEAFF
few | TRBJ2-7 | TRBV11-2 | CASSLGSPGIGEQYF
. | TRBJ2-6 | TRBV5-1 | CASSPRTGGSGANVLTF